The present T cell receptor (beta chain) was sequenced within a study of PD-1 blockade in classical Hodgkin lymphoma (dated by TCRdb to 2018 to 2021). About the full investigation: Nivolumab dosing was 3 mg/kg intravenously every 2 weeks, continuing until either disease progression or unacceptable toxicity. The study used CyTOF and TCR beta sequencing to define a peripheral blood immune signature of response to PD-1 blockade in classical Hodgkin lymphoma. What the work shows at the level of the full study, not this receptor alone: Trial patients with a complete response had baseline diversity similar to that of newly diagnosed patients, while partial responders and progressors had significantly lower diversity. Lower diversity was observed in patients in whom nivolumab was started less than 1 year after ASCT, and these patients were excluded from later analyses so that confounding by immune reconstitution would be avoided. The study was limited to a single clinical trial cohort, and causes of repertoire differences, possibly disease activity or prior therapy, remained undefined. CD4+ but not CD8+ TCR diversity rose significantly by C4D1 (p=0.0027 vs p=0.16), most apparent in complete responders (p=0.02). Baseline TCR diversity was reported to be lower in newly diagnosed patients than in healthy donors, and even lower in relapsed/refractory patients.

The germline V gene yields MDHEN for CDR1 and SYDVKM for CDR2. Trimming removed 2 bases from V and 4 bases from J, leaving 12 bases between the germline ends. CDR3 length: 15 amino acids, cysteine to phenylalanine. Solely the CDR3 DNA is kept, with 45 bases framed from the first base. The intended sense of this specimen's time point label: cycle 1 day 1 (C1D1), immediately before nivolumab initiation. Every trial patient had relapsed following autologous stem cell transplantation, and prior brentuximab vedotin exposure was what differed among cohorts A, B and C. The trial cohort was composed of about 53 patients with relapsed/refractory classical Hodgkin lymphoma, for whom complete response, partial response or progressive disease was recorded as best overall response. In the multi-cohort phase II CheckMate 205 trial, trial patients received single-agent nivolumab. An independent review committee assessed best overall response by applying the 2007 International Working Group response criteria. Trial PBMCs were obtained immediately prior to nivolumab initiation (C1D1) and on therapy at cycle 2 day 1 and cycle 4 day 1. Peripheral blood was collected in 8 mL Vacutainer Cell Preparation Tubes, from which PBMCs were isolated by centrifugation and then cryopreserved.

The Qiagen DNeasy kit was used to extract genomic DNA from unsorted PBMCs and from the negatively selected CD4+ and CD8+ fractions. TCR beta CDR3 regions were amplified by immunoSEQ multiplex PCR using primers annealing to V and J segments. A synthetic immune receptor repertoire was used to minimize amplification bias, and any remaining bias was removed computationally after sequencing. The study's processing was this. Repertoire diversity was quantified as the Shannon entropy index using custom Python scripts. Unsorted, CD4+ and CD8+ repertoires were analyzed separately, except in combined analyses where CD4+ and CD8+ sequences were merged in silico. Clonal expansion was defined as at least a 2-fold frequency increase after treatment relative to C1D1, with a pseudocount of 0.5 for undetected baseline clones. Clones with 0 or 1 copy at C1D1 were classified as singleton clones, and clones with 2 or more copies were classified as non-singleton clones. Clones expanded in unsorted samples were assigned a CD4+, CD8+ or unknown annotation through matching of protein sequences in sorted samples from the same patient. Wilcoxon tests were applied to paired samples to test diversity changes from C1D1 to C4D1. Drawn from immuneACCESS, this table holds only the in-frame rearrangements with V and J called that TCRdb kept. Clones are partly lost; checked studies trace under half to an unresolved V gene and leave the rest unexplained. From that table come the V and J calls and clone size; the DNA was used to work out D and trimming. In all, the sample holds tens of thousands of clones, and 89% of those were seen once. Less than 25% of the sample goes to the ten largest clones.

Points on this clone: Its binding antigen is unknown. Within one base of it there is no much larger clone, and no base qualities were kept. Within the sample, other DNA sequences also encode this same CDR3.

Material: peripheral blood mononuclear cells (PBMCs), obtained at baseline. The receptor comes from a human donor with classical Hodgkin lymphoma. The sequence joins TRBV28 to TRBJ1-5; matching of 5 bases hints at TRBD1 as the D gene. The CDR3 region: CASSLPGPRNQPQHF. The DNA reads TGTGCCAGCAGTTTACCGGGACCGAGGAATCAGCCCCAGCATTTT.